The text below deals with one T cell receptor (beta chain). These data are taken from a study of response to subunit inactivated influenza vaccine. V was cut by 7 bases and J by 4 bases, with 16 bases left in between. This CDR3 spans 15 amino acids. Germline CDR1 is MNHNS and CDR2 is SASEGT. TCRdb fed the RT-PCR reads into MiXCR, producing one record per CDR3 protein. In the table there are more than 700,000 distinct CDR3 sequences, 21% of which are singletons. The V gene is TRBV6-1, the J gene TRBJ2-2, with D perhaps TRBD1 or TRBD2 (7 bases each). The starting material was PBMCs from blood, obtained 5 to 6 days after vaccination. The receptor comes from a man aged 50 to 60 who received an inactivated influenza vaccine. CDR3 region: CASKGPGGGTGELFF. CDR3 bases: TGTGCCAGCAAAGGTCCAGGGGGGGGCACCGGGGAGCTGTTTTTT.